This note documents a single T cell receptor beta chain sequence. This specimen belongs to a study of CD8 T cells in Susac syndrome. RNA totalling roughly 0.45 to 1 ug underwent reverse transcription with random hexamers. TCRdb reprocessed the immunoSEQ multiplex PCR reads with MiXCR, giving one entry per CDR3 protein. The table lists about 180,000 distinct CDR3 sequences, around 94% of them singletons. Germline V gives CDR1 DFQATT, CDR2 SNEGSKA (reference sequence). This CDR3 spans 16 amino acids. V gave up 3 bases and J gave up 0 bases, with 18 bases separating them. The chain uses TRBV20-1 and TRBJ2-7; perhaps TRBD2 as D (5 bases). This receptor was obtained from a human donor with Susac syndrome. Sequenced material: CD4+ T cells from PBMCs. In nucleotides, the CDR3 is TGCAGTGCTAGCGACCCAGGACTTTTCCTCTCCTACGAGCAGTACTTC. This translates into CSASDPGLFLSYEQYF.